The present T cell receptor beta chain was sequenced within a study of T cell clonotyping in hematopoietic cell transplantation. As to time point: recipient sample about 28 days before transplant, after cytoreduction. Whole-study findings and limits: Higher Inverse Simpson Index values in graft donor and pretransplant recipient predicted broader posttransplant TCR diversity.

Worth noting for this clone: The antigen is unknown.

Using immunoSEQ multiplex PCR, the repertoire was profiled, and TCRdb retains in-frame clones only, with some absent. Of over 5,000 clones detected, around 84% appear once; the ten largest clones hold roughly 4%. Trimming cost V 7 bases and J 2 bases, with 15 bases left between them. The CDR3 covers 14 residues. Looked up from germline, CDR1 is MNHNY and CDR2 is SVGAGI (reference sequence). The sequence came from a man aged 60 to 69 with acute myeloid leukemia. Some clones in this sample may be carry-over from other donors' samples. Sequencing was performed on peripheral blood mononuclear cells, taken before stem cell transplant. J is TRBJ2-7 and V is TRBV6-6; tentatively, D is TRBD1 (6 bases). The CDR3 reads CASTLNRAPYEQYF. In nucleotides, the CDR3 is TGTGCCAGCACATTAAACAGGGCGCCCTACGAGCAGTACTTC.